This T cell receptor beta chain was observed in a study of PD-L1 blockade in urothelial cancer. Study-level background: Intravenous atezolizumab, 1,200 mg every 3 weeks, was begun by patients in the mid-2010s.

The germline V and J ends were trimmed by 1 base and 6 bases, with 13 bases remaining between them. The CDR3 is 14 residues long. Germline CDR1 LGHNA, CDR2 YNFKEQ. The templates were synthetic TCR analogs, and they were spiked into each PCR. TCRdb's table, derived via immunoSEQ multiplex PCR, lists solely in-frame clones and lacks some. The sample carries roughly 43,000 clones, approximately 77% recorded once. This TCR came from an older man with urothelial cancer. The J gene is TRBJ2-7, the V gene TRBV4-2; weak D call: TRBD2 (5 bases). The sequencing here drew on PBMCs, taken around atezolizumab (anti-PD-L1) treatment. CDR3 coding DNA: TGTGCCAGCAGCCAAGCTACTAGGTCGGTCGAGCAGTACTTC. This translates into CASSQATRSVEQYF.